The present entry profiles one T cell receptor beta chain with its context. No antigen is known for it. After removal of 11 bases from V and 4 bases from J, the junction contained 13 bases not matched to a gene. The CDR3 is made up of 15 amino acids. Germline V gene sequence: CDR1 MNHNS, CDR2 SASEGT. This specimen comes from a study of cytomegalovirus exposure and HLA in healthy donors. Study observations and caveats: There were reportedly fewer N-insertions in an Asian-associated ancestry cluster than the roughly 700-donor mean, in a later analysis.

The study ran its PCR with 60 Vbeta and 13 Jbeta primers. Data came from immunoSEQ multiplex PCR; TCRdb stores just in-frame clones and leaves some out. The sample consists of roughly 150,000 clones, around 10% of them appearing once. This chain uses TRBV6-1 with TRBJ2-1, with 8 bases identical to TRBD1. This clonotype was obtained from a man aged 50-59 years in good health and CMV-seronegative. Sequenced input: PBMCs. The CDR3, as DNA: TGTGCCGCAAGGGCCTCGGGACAGGCATACAATGAGCAGTTCTTC. It encodes CAARASGQAYNEQFF.